This entry lists 12 T cell receptor beta chains sequenced from one sample in a study of T-cell memory formation after mild COVID-19. TCRdb fed the 5' RACE reads into MiXCR, producing one record per CDR3 protein. Of approximately 450,000 distinct CDR3 sequences listed, roughly 18% were seen once; the top ten hold around an eighth. Sequencing was carried out using PBMCs or a T cell subset sorted from them (not recorded which). Every receptor here comes from an adult woman who had mild COVID-19 (a few samples of this study predate the infection). Cell type and time point are not known.

The table lists this clonotype with a few counts. This rearrangement joins TRBV24-1 to TRBJ2-7; TRBD1 matches 10 bases. The V gene's germline CDR1 is KGHDR and CDR2 SFDVKD. After removal of 4 bases from V and 3 bases from J, the junction contained 5 bases not matched to a gene. The CDR3 has 15 amino acids. The CDR3 DNA is TGTGCCACCAGTGACCCGGGACAGGGGCTCTACGAGCAGTACTTC. Translation gives CATSDPGQGLYEQYF.

This clonotype was detected only a few times. The genes are TRBV5-1 and TRBJ2-4; D uncertain. Germline V gives CDR1 SGHRS, CDR2 YFSETQ. V lost 4 bases to trimming and J lost 7 bases, with 15 bases between them. This CDR3 contains 14 residues. The CDR3 DNA reads TGCGCCAGCAGCCCCTCAGAAGGACGGAACATTCAGTACTTC. It is translated as CASSPSEGRNIQYF.

V is TRBV29-1 and J is TRBJ1-5, with TRBD1 as a possible D gene (5 bases). Germline CDR1 reads SQVTM; CDR2 reads ANQGSEA. Trimming removed 4 bases at V and 5 bases at J, with 12 bases between. The CDR3 length is 13 residues. The CDR3, as DNA: TGCAGCGTTGCGAGGGGCCGGGATCAGCCCCAGCATTTT. As protein: CSVARGRDQPQHF. The complete variable domain, with remaining parts taken from reference TRBV29-1 and TRBJ1-5, reads SAVISQKPSRDICQRGTSLTIQCQVDSQVTMMFWYRQQPGQSLTLIATANQGSEATYESGFVIDKFPISRPNLTFSTLTVSNMSPEDSSIYLCSVARGRDQPQHFGDGTRLSIL.

CDR3 protein: CASRVSGTGGNEQYF. The CDR3 DNA sequence: TGCGCCAGCAGAGTTTCCGGGACAGGGGGAAACGAGCAGTACTTC. The chain joins TRBV5-1 to TRBJ2-7, with 11 bases identical to TRBD1. V lost 5 bases, J lost 5 bases, and 9 bases stayed unmatched. Germline V lookup: CDR1 SGHRS, CDR2 YFSETQ. CDR3 length equals 15 residues.

The chain combines TRBV7-2 with TRBJ2-7; no clear D gene. Trimming pared 1 base from V and 3 bases from J, leaving 7 bases between. The CDR3 is 13 amino acids. Germline values: CDR1 SGHTA, CDR2 FQGNSA. The CDR3 is CASSLEGFYEQYF. CDR3 sequence (DNA): TGTGCCAGCAGCTTAGAGGGTTTCTACGAGCAGTACTTC.

This clonotype has a count of ten or more. V is TRBV6-6 and J is TRBJ2-7, with D possibly matching TRBD2 (6 bases). This CDR3 comprises 16 residues. CDR1 is MNHNY and CDR2 is SVGAGI in the germline V gene (reference sequence). V lost 0 bases to trimming and J lost 2 bases, with 14 bases between them. The CDR3 nucleotides are TGTGCCAGCAGTTACTCGATTGTTGGCGGGGCCTACGAGCAGTACTTC. Protein sequence: CASSYSIVGGAYEQYF.

Only a few counts were recorded for this clonotype. The chain links TRBV7-2 to TRBJ2-7, with D perhaps matching TRBD1 (6 bases). Trimming pared 4 bases from V and 3 bases from J, leaving 10 bases between. Germline loops: CDR1 SGHTA, CDR2 FQGNSA. The CDR3 totals 13 residues. CDR3 region: CASSSYRDYEQYF. The CDR3 DNA follows: TGTGCCAGCAGCTCCTACAGGGACTACGAGCAGTACTTC.

The chain carries TRBV10-3 and TRBJ2-1; tentatively, D is TRBD2 (6 bases). The V end lost 2 bases, the J end lost 0 bases, and 14 bases lay between the germline ends. Germline CDR1 reads ENHRY; CDR2 reads SYGVKD. CDR3 length: 17 residues. CDR3 region: CAISEPGTGRSYNEQFF. The CDR3 DNA is TGTGCCATCAGTGAGCCTGGGACTGGCCGCTCCTACAATGAGCAGTTCTTC.

This clonotype showed up just a few times. The chain joins TRBV7-6 to TRBJ2-3; no firm D call. The germline gives CDR1 SGHVS, CDR2 FNYEAQ. Deletions cut 5 bases from V and 6 bases from J, with 18 bases between. The CDR3 is made up of 15 amino acids. In DNA, the CDR3 is TGTGCCAGCAGCCTGTACACTCCACCCGGGGATACGCAGTATTTT. This gives the protein CASSLYTPPGDTQYF.

About this clonotype itself: Mismatch with germline at one junction end may stem from a read error. This sequence joins TRBV4-1 and TRBJ2-2; 8 bases map to TRBD2. The CDR3 has 14 residues. Germline V gene data show CDR1 as MGHRA and CDR2 as YSYEKL. The CDR3: CASRQAGATGELFF. CDR3 in DNA: TGCGCCAGCAGGCAAGCGGGGGCCACCGGGGAGCTGTTTTTT.

This chain connects TRBV5-1 to TRBJ2-5; 13 nucleotides match TRBD2. The V segment lost 4 bases and the J segment 3 bases; nucleotides outside the gene matches: 6. Germline V gene data show CDR1 as SGHRS and CDR2 as YFSETQ. The CDR3 consists of 16 residues. The CDR3 DNA reads as TGCGCCAGCAGCCTAGGGACTAGCGGGACAGAAGAGACCCAGTACTTC. Its protein product is CASSLGTSGTEETQYF. The full variable domain, in which reference TRBV5-1 and TRBJ2-5 provide the parts outside the CDR3, is KAGVTQTPRYLIKTRGQQVTLSCSPISGHRSVSWYQQTPGQGLQFLFEYFSETQRNKGNFPGRFSGRQFSNSRSEMNVSTLELGDSALYLCASSLGTSGTEETQYFGPGTRLLVL.

This clonotype was counted many times. The rearrangement links TRBV3-1 to TRBJ2-7; no reliable D call. CDR1 is LGHDT and CDR2 is YNNKEL in the germline V gene (reference sequence). V lost 3 bases and J lost 2, with 5 bases in between. The CDR3 contains 12 residues. The CDR3 region is CASSHGTYEQYF. As DNA, the CDR3 is TGTGCCAGCAGCCATGGCACCTACGAGCAGTACTTC.